This TCR beta chain comes out of a study of T cell responses to AZD1222 COVID-19 vaccine. Overall study: Timing groups of about 4 and about 12 weeks for second doses were pooled. The study, taken as a whole, reports: It should be noted that donors were predominantly white British and more often female, and clonal diversity was possibly underestimated. Spike-wide coverage was observed for vaccine-associated CD4 TCRs, with dominant responses at 160-218 and 743-854. Spike-specific TCR breadth rose after two AZD1222 doses, and depth rose as well.

The ends were cut back, 6 bases at V and 3 bases at J, with 6 bases in the middle. The CDR3 covers 11 residues. Germline-derived CDR1 and CDR2 are MDHEN and SYDVKM. Profiled with immunoSEQ multiplex PCR; TCRdb holds only in-frame clones, not every one. The sample lists tens of thousands of clones; more than 75% were seen once. Concerning this clone itself: What it binds is unknown.

Material: peripheral blood, obtained on day 0 of AZD1222 vaccination. The sequence was obtained from an adult in good health. The genes are TRBV28 and TRBJ2-7; D call uncertain. The CDR3 region is CASRTIYEQYF. CDR3 coding DNA: TGTGCCAGCAGGACCATCTACGAGCAGTACTTC.